The clone carrying this T cell receptor (beta chain) was seen once. The data belong to a study of shared clonotypes between healthy human individuals. The CDR3 runs 15 residues. Trimming took 8 bases from V and 1 from J, leaving 14 bases between them. In germline, CDR1 is MNHNS, CDR2 SASEGT. Those who donated were healthy HIV-negative adults, with no recent acute infections or vaccinations reported. TCRdb's copy holds only in-frame clones and misses some; the assay was immunoSEQ multiplex PCR. The data show around 500,000 clones, with 79% seen just once and about 12% held by the top ten. The clonotype comes from a woman between 40 and 55 years old in good health. Some clones in this sample may be carry-over from other donors' samples. Sequencing was performed on PBMCs. The genes are TRBV6-1 and TRBJ2-2; possibly TRBD1 for D (6 bases). The CDR3 DNA sequence: TGTGCCAGCTCTCGTACAGGGAGGAACACCGGGGAGCTGTTTTTT. This codes for CASSRTGRNTGELFF.